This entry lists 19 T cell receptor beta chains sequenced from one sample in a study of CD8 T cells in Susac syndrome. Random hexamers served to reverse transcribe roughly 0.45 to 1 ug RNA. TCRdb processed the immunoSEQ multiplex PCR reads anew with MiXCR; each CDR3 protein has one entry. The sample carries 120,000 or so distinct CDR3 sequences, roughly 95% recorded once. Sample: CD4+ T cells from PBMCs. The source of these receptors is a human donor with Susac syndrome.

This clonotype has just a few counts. The chain's CDR3 is CASSIQGNTEAFF. The CDR3 DNA reads TGTGCCAGCAGTATACAGGGGAACACTGAAGCTTTCTTT. The J gene is TRBJ1-1, the V gene TRBV27; maybe TRBD1 (6 bases). Germline V gene sequence: CDR1 MNHEY, CDR2 SMNVEV (reference sequence). The CDR3 is made up of 13 amino acids. Trimming cost V 5 bases and J 1 base, with 8 bases left between them.

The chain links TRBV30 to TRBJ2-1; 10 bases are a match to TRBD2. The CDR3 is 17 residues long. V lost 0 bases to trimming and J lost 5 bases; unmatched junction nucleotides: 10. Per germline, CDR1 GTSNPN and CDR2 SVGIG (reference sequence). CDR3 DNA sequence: TGTGCCTGGAGTGTATCCTATCGGACTAGCGGAAACAATGAGCAGTTCTTC. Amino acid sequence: CAWSVSYRTSGNNEQFF. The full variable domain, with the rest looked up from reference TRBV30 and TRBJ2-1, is SQTIHQWPATLVQPVGSPLSLECTVEGTSNPNLYWYRQAAGRGLQLLFYSVGIGQISSEVPQNLSASRPQDRQFILSSKKLLLSDSGFYLCAWSVSYRTSGNNEQFFGPGTRLTVL.

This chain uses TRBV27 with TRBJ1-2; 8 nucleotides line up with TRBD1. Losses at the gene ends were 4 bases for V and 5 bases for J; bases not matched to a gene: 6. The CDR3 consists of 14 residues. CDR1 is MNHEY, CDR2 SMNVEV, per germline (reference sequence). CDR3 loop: CASSSTGGVYGYTF. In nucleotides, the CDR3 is TGTGCCAGCAGTTCTACAGGGGGGGTGTATGGCTACACCTTC.

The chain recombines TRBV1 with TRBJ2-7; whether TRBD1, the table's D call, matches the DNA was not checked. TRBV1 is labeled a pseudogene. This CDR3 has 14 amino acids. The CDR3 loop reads CTSSQRAGTYEQYF. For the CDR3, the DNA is TGCACCAGCAGCCAGCGGGCAGGAACCTACGAGCAGTACTTC.

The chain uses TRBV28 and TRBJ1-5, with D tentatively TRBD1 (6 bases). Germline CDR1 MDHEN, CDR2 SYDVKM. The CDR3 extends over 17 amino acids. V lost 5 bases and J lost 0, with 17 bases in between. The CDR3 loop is CASSPGTRGGSNQPQHF. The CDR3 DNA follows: TGTGCCAGCAGTCCCGGGACAAGGGGGGGTAGCAATCAGCCCCAGCATTTT.

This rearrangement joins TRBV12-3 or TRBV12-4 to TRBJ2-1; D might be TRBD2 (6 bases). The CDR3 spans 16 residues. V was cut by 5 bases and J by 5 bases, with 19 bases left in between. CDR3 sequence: CASSLPGTALNNEQFF. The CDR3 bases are TGTGCCAGCAGTCTTCCCGGGACTGCCCTTAACAATGAGCAGTTCTTC.

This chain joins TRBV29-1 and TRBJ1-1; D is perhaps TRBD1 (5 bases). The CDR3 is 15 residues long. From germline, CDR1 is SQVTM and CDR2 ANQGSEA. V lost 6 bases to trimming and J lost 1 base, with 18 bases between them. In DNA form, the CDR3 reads TGCAGCGTGACCCAGTCGGGGGTCGCGAACACTGAAGCTTTCTTT. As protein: CSVTQSGVANTEAFF.

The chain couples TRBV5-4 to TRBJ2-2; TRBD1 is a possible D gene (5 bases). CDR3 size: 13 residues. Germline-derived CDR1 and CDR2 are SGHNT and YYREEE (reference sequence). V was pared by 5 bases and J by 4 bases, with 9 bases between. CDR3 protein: CASSPQGTGELFF. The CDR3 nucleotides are TGTGCCAGCAGTCCTCAGGGCACCGGGGAGCTGTTTTTT.

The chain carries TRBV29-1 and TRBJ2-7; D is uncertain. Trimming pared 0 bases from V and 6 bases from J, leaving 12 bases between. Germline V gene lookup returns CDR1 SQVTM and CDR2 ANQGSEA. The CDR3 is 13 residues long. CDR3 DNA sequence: TGCAGCGTTGAAGATCGTGTCATGGCCGAGCAGTACTTC. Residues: CSVEDRVMAEQYF.

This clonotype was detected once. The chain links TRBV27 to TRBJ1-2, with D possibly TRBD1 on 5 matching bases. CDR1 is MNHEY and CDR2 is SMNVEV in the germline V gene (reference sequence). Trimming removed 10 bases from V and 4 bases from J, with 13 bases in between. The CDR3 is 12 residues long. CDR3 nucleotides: TGTGCCACCGGGGGACGGAGCTATGGCTACACCTTC. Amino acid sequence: CATGGRSYGYTF.

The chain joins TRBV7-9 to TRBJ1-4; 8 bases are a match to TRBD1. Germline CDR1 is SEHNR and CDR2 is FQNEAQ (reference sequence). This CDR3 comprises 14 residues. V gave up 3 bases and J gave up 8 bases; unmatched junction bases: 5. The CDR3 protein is CASSFLQGGEKLFF. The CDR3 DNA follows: TGTGCCAGCAGCTTCCTACAGGGGGGGGAAAAACTGTTTTTT.

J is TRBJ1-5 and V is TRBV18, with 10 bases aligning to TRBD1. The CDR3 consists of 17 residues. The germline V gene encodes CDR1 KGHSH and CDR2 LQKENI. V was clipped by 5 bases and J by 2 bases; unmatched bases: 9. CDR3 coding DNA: TGTGCCAGCTCATCTGGGGACAGGGGTATGGGCAATCAGCCCCAGCATTTT. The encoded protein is CASSSGDRGMGNQPQHF.

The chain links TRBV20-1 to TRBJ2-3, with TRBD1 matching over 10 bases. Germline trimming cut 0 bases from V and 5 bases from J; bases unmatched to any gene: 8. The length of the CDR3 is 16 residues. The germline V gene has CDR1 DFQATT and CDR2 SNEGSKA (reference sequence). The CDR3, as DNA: TGCAGTGCTAGAGAGGGGACAGGGGTCGGGGGAGATACGCAGTATTTT. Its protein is CSAREGTGVGGDTQYF.

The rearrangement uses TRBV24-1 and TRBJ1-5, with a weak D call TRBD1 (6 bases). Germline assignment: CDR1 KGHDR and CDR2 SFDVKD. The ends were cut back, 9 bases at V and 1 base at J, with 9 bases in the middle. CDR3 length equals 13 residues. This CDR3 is CATSDRSNQPQHF. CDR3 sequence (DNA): TGTGCCACCTCAGACAGGAGCAATCAGCCCCAGCATTTT.

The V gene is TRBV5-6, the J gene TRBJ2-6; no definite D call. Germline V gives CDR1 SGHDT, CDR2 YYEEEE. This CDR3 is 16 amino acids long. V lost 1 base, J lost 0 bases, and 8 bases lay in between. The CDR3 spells CASSLNGPSGANVLTF. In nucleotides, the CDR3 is TGTGCCAGCAGCTTGAACGGGCCCTCTGGGGCCAACGTCCTGACTTTC.

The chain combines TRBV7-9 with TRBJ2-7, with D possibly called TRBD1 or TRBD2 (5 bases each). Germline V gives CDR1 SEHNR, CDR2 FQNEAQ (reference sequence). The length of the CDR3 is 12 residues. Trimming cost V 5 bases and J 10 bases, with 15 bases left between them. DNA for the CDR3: TGTGCCAGCAGCCCCCTCCGGGACCATCAGTACTTC. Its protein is CASSPLRDHQYF.

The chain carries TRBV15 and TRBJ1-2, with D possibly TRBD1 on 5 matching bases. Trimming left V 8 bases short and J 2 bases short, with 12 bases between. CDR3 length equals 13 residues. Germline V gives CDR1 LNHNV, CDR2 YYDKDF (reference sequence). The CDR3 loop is CATSPDRNYGYTF. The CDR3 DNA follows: TGTGCCACCTCCCCCGACAGAAACTATGGCTACACCTTC.

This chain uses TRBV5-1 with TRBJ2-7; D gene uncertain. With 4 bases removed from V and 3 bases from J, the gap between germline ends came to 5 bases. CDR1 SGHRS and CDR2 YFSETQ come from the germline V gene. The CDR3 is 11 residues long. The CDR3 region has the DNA TGCGCCAGCAGCGGGGACTACGAGCAGTACTTC. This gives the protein CASSGDYEQYF.

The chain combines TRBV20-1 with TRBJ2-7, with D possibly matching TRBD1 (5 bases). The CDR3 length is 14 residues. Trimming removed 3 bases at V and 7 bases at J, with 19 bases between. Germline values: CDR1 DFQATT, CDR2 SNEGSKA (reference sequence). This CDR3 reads CSARPRQLPWEQYF. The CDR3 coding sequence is TGCAGTGCTAGGCCGAGACAGCTCCCTTGGGAGCAGTACTTC.